The 28 T cell receptor beta chains below all came from one sample that was sequenced in a study of OX40 agonist ivuxolimab in advanced cancers. Profiling relied on immunoSEQ multiplex PCR, and the TCRdb table lists in-frame clones only, not all of them. The table lists 14,000 or so clones, roughly 78% of them singletons, with 14% in the top ten. The source material was CD4+ or CD8+ T cells sorted from blood, sampled in a trial of the OX40 agonist ivuxolimab. The receptors come from an adult with an advanced solid tumor such as melanoma, head and neck, liver or kidney cancer.

This clone has only one observation. The genes are TRBV27 and TRBJ2-2; 11 nucleotides match TRBD1. Germline-derived CDR1 and CDR2 are MNHEY and SMNVEV (reference sequence). Unmatched junction bases numbered 4, after V lost 10 bases and J lost 6 bases. There are 13 residues in the CDR3. CDR3 residues: CATRTGGPGELFF. The DNA of the CDR3 is TGTGCCACACGGACAGGGGGCCCCGGGGAGCTGTTTTTT.

Only a few counts were recorded for this clone. The chain links TRBV2 to TRBJ1-2; D is possibly TRBD1 (6 bases). Germline V gives CDR1 SNHLY, CDR2 FYNNEI. There are 15 residues in the CDR3. V lost 3 bases and J 2 bases, leaving 13 bases between the germline ends. CDR3 in amino acids: CASSEWQGRNYGYTF. In DNA form, the CDR3 reads TGTGCCAGCAGTGAGTGGCAGGGGAGAAACTATGGCTACACCTTC.

V gene TRBV7-8 combines with J gene TRBJ2-1; 9 bases map to TRBD2. Germline V gene lookup returns CDR1 SGHVS and CDR2 FQNEAQ. This CDR3 spans 18 amino acids. The ends lost 1 base at V and 0 bases at J; junction bases unmatched: 7. CDR3 DNA: TGTGCCAGCAGCTTAGGCGGTAGCGGGGGAATCTCCTACAATGAGCAGTTCTTC. It yields the protein CASSLGGSGGISYNEQFF.

This CDR3 reads CASLLDRGGDTEAFF. In DNA, the CDR3 is TGTGCCAGCCTGCTGGACAGGGGAGGTGACACTGAAGCTTTCTTT. The chain carries TRBV27 and TRBJ1-1; 9 bases are a match to TRBD1. With V trimmed by 8 bases and J by 3 bases, 10 bases remained unmatched. Germline V gene data show CDR1 as MNHEY and CDR2 as SMNVEV (reference sequence). The CDR3 consists of 15 residues.

This clone was seen more than once but under ten times. The chain couples TRBV7-6 to TRBJ2-7; 9 bases fit TRBD1. J lost 3 bases, V lost 5 bases, and 8 bases had no gene match. The CDR3 has 15 amino acids. Germline CDR1 reads SGHVS; CDR2 reads FNYEAQ. The CDR3 nucleotides read TGTGCCAGCAGCCCGGGACAGGGAATGAGCTACGAGCAGTACTTC. It translates to CASSPGQGMSYEQYF.

The chain uses TRBV5-4 and TRBJ1-2; TRBD1 might be the D (6 bases). Trimming cost V 0 bases and J 4 bases, with 13 bases left between them. Germline lookup yields CDR1 SGHNT and CDR2 YYREEE (reference sequence). This CDR3 spans 15 amino acids. CDR3 sequence reads: CASSLESGEGYGYTF. The DNA of the CDR3 is TGTGCCAGCAGCTTGGAATCAGGGGAGGGCTATGGCTACACCTTC.

This clone came up once. The rearrangement uses TRBV16 and TRBJ2-3; D gene ambiguous. In germline, CDR1 is KGHSY, CDR2 FQNENV. V shed 0 bases and J shed 4 bases, with 8 bases lying between them. The CDR3 runs 14 residues. Here the CDR3 DNA reads TGTGCCAGCAGCCAATCAGCGCTCGCAGATACGCAGTATTTT. Its translation is CASSQSALADTQYF.

This sequence joins TRBV7-9 and TRBJ2-2, with 7 bases fitting TRBD2. J was trimmed by 5 bases and V by 5 bases; bases with no gene match: 8. The CDR3 spans 15 residues. Germline CDR1 is SEHNR and CDR2 is FQNEAQ (reference sequence). The CDR3 DNA reads as TGTGCCAGCAGCCCCGAGGGGCGGGGGACCGGGGAGCTGTTTTTT. This sequence encodes CASSPEGRGTGELFF.

V usage is TRBV7-8 and J usage is TRBJ2-1; 12 bases agree with TRBD2. In germline, CDR1 is SGHVS, CDR2 FQNEAQ. This CDR3 has 16 amino acids. Unmatched junction bases numbered 6, after V lost 3 bases and J lost 6 bases. In nucleotides, the CDR3 is TGTGCCAGCAGCTTGACTAGCGGGAGTGCGGGCAATGAGCAGTTCTTC. Amino acids: CASSLTSGSAGNEQFF.

The sample holds one count of this clone. The rearrangement links TRBV7-9 to TRBJ2-2; D uncertain. Between the trimmed V and J ends, which lost 5 bases and 3 bases, there was a span of 10 bases. Germline CDR1 reads SEHNR; CDR2 reads FQNEAQ (reference sequence). The CDR3 runs to 14 residues. The chain's CDR3 is CASSPPGHTGELFF. For the CDR3, the DNA is TGTGCCAGCAGCCCTCCGGGCCACACCGGGGAGCTGTTTTTT.

The chain couples TRBV4-1 to TRBJ2-7, with unresolved D. The CDR3 has 15 amino acids. V dropped 0 bases and J dropped 1 base, with 10 bases sitting between them. The germline V gene encodes CDR1 MGHRA and CDR2 YSYEKL. The CDR3 bases are TGCGCCAGCAGCCAAGATCATCCCGGTTCCTACGAGCAGTACTTC. This gives the protein CASSQDHPGSYEQYF.

In nucleotides, the CDR3 is TGTGCCAGCGGGTGGGGGAACACAGATACGCAGTATTTT. Protein product: CASGWGNTDTQYF. J is TRBJ2-3 and V is TRBV7-9; either TRBD1 or TRBD2 may supply D (5 bases each). V dropped 8 bases and J dropped 2 bases, with 11 bases sitting between them. The germline V gene encodes CDR1 SEHNR and CDR2 FQNEAQ (reference sequence). This CDR3 region has 13 residues.

The rearrangement uses TRBV2 and TRBJ2-1, with D perhaps matching TRBD2 (6 bases). This CDR3 comprises 14 residues. Between the trimmed V and J ends, which lost 6 bases and 5 bases, there was a span of 14 bases. The V gene's germline CDR1 is SNHLY and CDR2 FYNNEI. The CDR3 DNA reads TGTGCCAGCAGCGGGACTGGAGGAAACAATGAGCAGTTCTTC. Amino acid sequence: CASSGTGGNNEQFF. The complete variable domain, with remaining parts taken from reference TRBV2 and TRBJ2-1, reads EPEVTQTPSHQVTQMGQEVILRCVPISNHLYFYWYRQILGQKVEFLVSFYNNEISEKSEIFDDQFSVERPDGSNFTLKIRSTKLEDSAMYFCASSGTGGNNEQFFGPGTRLTVL.

This clone was seen a few times. The chain uses TRBV27 and TRBJ1-6; D is possibly TRBD1 (6 bases). The CDR3 has 13 amino acids. Germline lookup yields CDR1 MNHEY and CDR2 SMNVEV (reference sequence). The V and J ends lost 7 bases and 4 bases respectively, with 8 bases between them. The CDR3 bases are TGTGCCAGCAAAGGGGGGTATAATTCACCCCTCCACTTT. It yields the protein CASKGGYNSPLHF.

The chain is built from TRBV19 and TRBJ1-1; D is undetermined. The V and J ends lost 8 bases and 0 bases respectively, with 10 bases between them. Germline values: CDR1 LNHDA, CDR2 SQIVND (reference sequence). This CDR3 is built from 13 residues. The CDR3 protein is CASALGMNTEAFF. CDR3 coding DNA: TGTGCCAGTGCCCTGGGCATGAACACTGAAGCTTTCTTT.

The chain links TRBV7-9 to TRBJ2-2, with D perhaps matching TRBD2 (5 bases). The CDR3 totals 15 residues. Deletions cut 4 bases from V and 7 bases from J, with 16 bases between. The V gene's germline CDR1 is SEHNR and CDR2 FQNEAQ (reference sequence). CDR3 region: CASSSPREAGGELFF. The CDR3 bases are TGTGCCAGCAGCTCGCCTCGGGAAGCCGGCGGGGAGCTGTTTTTT.

The genes are TRBV21-1 and TRBJ2-1; the D call in the table, TRBD2, was not verified against the DNA. TRBV21-1 is a recognized pseudogene. The CDR3 consists of 14 residues. CDR3 DNA sequence: TGTGCCAGCACCCGCAAGCGGGAATACAATGAGCAGTTCTTC. Amino acids: CASTRKREYNEQFF.

The rearrangement uses TRBV5-1 and TRBJ2-7; no clear D gene. V was trimmed by 2 bases and J by 4 bases, leaving 4 bases between them. The CDR3 is made up of 11 amino acids. Germline assignment: CDR1 SGHRS and CDR2 YFSETQ. CDR3 sequence (DNA): TGCGCCAGCAGCTTCGGTTACGAGCAGTACTTC. Its translation: CASSFGYEQYF.

The chain employs TRBV30 and TRBJ2-2; D is ambiguous. Per germline, CDR1 GTSNPN and CDR2 SVGIG (reference sequence). Trimming took off 2 bases at V and 4 bases at J, with 5 bases between the two ends. This CDR3 contains 12 residues. The CDR3 DNA reads TGTGCCTGGAGTCGTGGCACCGGGGAGCTGTTTTTT. Its protein is CAWSRGTGELFF. Complete variable domain (other parts from reference TRBV30 and TRBJ2-2): SQTIHQWPATLVQPVGSPLSLECTVEGTSNPNLYWYRQAAGRGLQLLFYSVGIGQISSEVPQNLSASRPQDRQFILSSKKLLLSDSGFYLCAWSRGTGELFFGEGSRLTVL.

This clone came up once. The rearrangement joins TRBV12-5 to TRBJ2-1, with D perhaps being TRBD1 or TRBD2 (5 bases each). This CDR3 spans 14 amino acids. Germline CDR1 LGHNT, CDR2 FRNRAP. V dropped 5 bases and J dropped 5 bases, with 13 bases sitting between them. CDR3 bases: TGTGCTAGTGGTGGGGACCTAATTAACAATGAGCAGTTCTTC. As protein: CASGGDLINNEQFF. Using reference TRBV12-5 and TRBJ2-1 for the parts outside the CDR3, the full variable domain is DARVTQTPRHKVTEMGQEVTMRCQPILGHNTVFWYRQTMMQGLELLAYFRNRAPLDDSGMPKDRFSAEMPDATLATLKIQPSEPRDSAVYFCASGGDLINNEQFFGPGTRLTVL.

CDR3 nucleotide sequence: TGTGCCAGCAGTGAATTGTACGGTGGCAACGCGGGCGGCTACACCTTC. This codes for CASSELYGGNAGGYTF. The chain joins TRBV25-1 to TRBJ1-2, with D uncertain. The V gene's germline CDR1 is MGHDK and CDR2 SYGVNS. CDR3 length equals 16 residues. Trimming pared 1 base from V and 8 bases from J, leaving 20 bases between.

The J gene is TRBJ2-7, the V gene TRBV21-1; no check of the table's D call, TRBD1, against the DNA was made. TRBV21-1 is noted as a pseudogene. The CDR3 is made up of 15 amino acids. The DNA for the CDR3 is TGTGCCAGCAGCCCCCGGAAACAGGCAGGGTACGAGCAGTACTTC. This codes for CASSPRKQAGYEQYF.

The chain couples TRBV5-6 to TRBJ1-2; no clear D. Per germline, CDR1 SGHDT and CDR2 YYEEEE. The length of the CDR3 is 15 residues. V dropped 2 bases and J dropped 4 bases, with 15 bases sitting between them. Here the CDR3 DNA reads TGTGCCAGCAGCTTAAGTCCCGGGCCCGTCTATGGCTACACCTTC. It is translated as CASSLSPGPVYGYTF. The whole variable domain, filled in from reference TRBV5-6 and TRBJ1-2, reads DAGVTQSPTHLIKTRGQQVTLRCSPKSGHDTVSWYQQALGQGPQFIFQYYEEEERQRGNFPDRFSGHQFPNYSSELNVNALLLGDSALYLCASSLSPGPVYGYTFGSGTRLTVV.

This sequence joins TRBV6-1 and TRBJ2-5; D ambiguous. Germline CDR1 and CDR2: MNHNS and SASEGT. There are 15 residues in the CDR3. V was pared by 1 base and J by 0 bases, with 9 bases between. CDR3 region: CASSEGRPYQETQYF. CDR3 sequence (DNA): TGTGCCAGCAGTGAAGGCCGACCGTACCAAGAGACCCAGTACTTC.

CDR3 in amino acids: CASSLSIGYTDTQYF. The CDR3 DNA reads TGTGCCAGCAGTTTATCGATAGGGTACACAGATACGCAGTATTTT. This rearrangement joins TRBV27 to TRBJ2-3; D remains unclear. Trimming removed 0 bases at V and 2 bases at J, with 9 bases between. This CDR3 region has 15 residues. Germline loops: CDR1 MNHEY, CDR2 SMNVEV (reference sequence).

This clone was detected only a few times. V gene TRBV7-3 combines with J gene TRBJ1-2, with 7 bases that match TRBD1. In germline, CDR1 is SGHTA, CDR2 FQGTGA. CDR3 length equals 15 residues. V lost 2 bases and J lost 4; bases outside the gene matches: 7. The CDR3 nucleotides read TGTGCCAGCAGCTTAGAGATGACAGGGTCCTATGGCTACACCTTC. Its protein product is CASSLEMTGSYGYTF.

The table lists this clone with a count of one. The chain links TRBV27 to TRBJ1-1; D perhaps matches TRBD1 (5 bases). Trimming left V 2 bases short and J 4 bases short, with 8 bases between. Germline V gene data show CDR1 as MNHEY and CDR2 as SMNVEV (reference sequence). The CDR3 contains 13 residues. The DNA for the CDR3 is TGTGCCAGCAGTTTACAGGGATCCACTGAAGCTTTCTTT. Amino acids: CASSLQGSTEAFF.

The V and J genes are TRBV7-6 and TRBJ2-3, with 14 bases that match TRBD2. The V and J ends lost 1 base and 1 base, in that order; junction bases with no gene match: 7. The CDR3 consists of 19 residues. Germline V lookup: CDR1 SGHVS, CDR2 FNYEAQ. CDR3 in amino acids: CASSLVGTSGSWGTDTQYF. The CDR3 bases are TGTGCCAGCAGCTTAGTAGGGACTAGCGGGAGTTGGGGCACAGATACGCAGTATTTT.